This TCR beta chain derives from a study of blood T cell repertoires in COVID-19. Study members were between 18 and 89 years old and lived in approximately 25 US regions. Produced via immunoSEQ multiplex PCR; TCRdb's table is partial and in-frame only. This table holds about 350,000 clones, roughly nine tenths found once. The CDR3 runs 14 residues. Germline V CDR1 and CDR2: SGHRS, YFSETQ. Unmatched junction bases numbered 6, after V lost 4 bases and J lost 3 bases. Specimen: PBMCs or T cells enriched from blood (not recorded which). The sequence was collected from a young woman who had recovered from COVID-19. The gene calls are TRBV5-1 and TRBJ2-5; 7 bases match TRBD1. The chain's CDR3 is CASSRSGQKETQYF. The CDR3 coding sequence is TGCGCCAGCAGCCGGTCGGGACAGAAAGAGACCCAGTACTTC. Full variable domain (rest looked up from reference TRBV5-1 and TRBJ2-5): KAGVTQTPRYLIKTRGQQVTLSCSPISGHRSVSWYQQTPGQGLQFLFEYFSETQRNKGNFPGRFSGRQFSNSRSEMNVSTLELGDSALYLCASSRSGQKETQYFGPGTRLLVL.